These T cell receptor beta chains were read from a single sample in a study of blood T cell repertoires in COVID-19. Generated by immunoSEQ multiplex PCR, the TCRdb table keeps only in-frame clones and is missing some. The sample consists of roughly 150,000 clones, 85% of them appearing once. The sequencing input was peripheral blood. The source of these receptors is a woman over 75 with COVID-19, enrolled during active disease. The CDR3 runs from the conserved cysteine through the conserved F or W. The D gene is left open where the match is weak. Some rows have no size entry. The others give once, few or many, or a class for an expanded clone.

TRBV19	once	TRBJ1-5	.	TGTGCCAGTAGTATAGAGGGGACACGGGTTGTGGCCCAGCATTTT	CASSIEGTRVVAQHF
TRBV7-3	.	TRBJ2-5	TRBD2	TGTGCCAGCAGCTTAATCTCGGGGGGTGATGAGACCCAGTACTTC	CASSLISGGDETQYF
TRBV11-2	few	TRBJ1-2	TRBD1	TGTGCCAGCAGCCTCCTTAAGGGACAGGGGTATGGCTACACCTTC	CASSLLKGQGYGYTF
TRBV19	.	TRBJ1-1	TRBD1	TGTGCCAGTAGTATAGGGGACAGGGTGAACACTGAAGCTTTCTTT	CASSIGDRVNTEAFF
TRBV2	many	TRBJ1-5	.	TGTGCCAGCAGGGAGGGACTAAGCAATCAGCCCCAGCATTTT	CASREGLSNQPQHF
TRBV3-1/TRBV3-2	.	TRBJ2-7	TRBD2	TGTGCCAGCAGCCACCTGGGGACTAGCGGGAGCGGCGAGCAGTACTTC	CASSHLGTSGSGEQYF
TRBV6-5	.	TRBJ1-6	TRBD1	TGTGCCAGCAGGGGGACAGGGAATTCACCCCTCCACTTT	CASRGTGNSPLHF
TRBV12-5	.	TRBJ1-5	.	TGTGCTAGTGGCCGGGGGGAAAGCAATCAGCCCCAGCATTTT	CASGRGESNQPQHF
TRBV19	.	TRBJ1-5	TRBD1	TGTGCCAGTAGTATTCCACAGGGGTTGAGCAATCAGCCCCAGCATTTT	CASSIPQGLSNQPQHF
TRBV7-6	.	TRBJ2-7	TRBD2	TGTGCCAGCAGCCTCGATGCGGGAGTCAGTTACGAGCAGTACTTC	CASSLDAGVSYEQYF
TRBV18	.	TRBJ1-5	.	TGTGCCAGCTCAATTGACAGGTTCAATCAGCCCCAGCATTTT	CASSIDRFNQPQHF
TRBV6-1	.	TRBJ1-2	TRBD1	TGTGCCAGCAGTGATGGTCGGACAGGGGGCGTATACTATGGCTACACCTTC	CASSDGRTGGVYYGYTF
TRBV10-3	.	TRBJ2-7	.	TGTGCCATCAGTTTTCGCGGGACGGGCTCCGAGCAGTACTTC	CAISFRGTGSEQYF
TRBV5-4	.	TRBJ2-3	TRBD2	TGTGCCAGCAGCTTCCCAACTAGCGGGGGACCTACGCAGTATTTT	CASSFPTSGGPTQYF
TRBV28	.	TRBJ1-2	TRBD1	TGTGCCAGCAGAAAAACAGGGACAGGGGGCGTCTATGGCTACACCTTC	CASRKTGTGGVYGYTF
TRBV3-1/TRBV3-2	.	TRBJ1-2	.	TGTGCCAGCAGCCAACCGGGCGCGGGGTATGGCTACACCTTC	CASSQPGAGYGYTF
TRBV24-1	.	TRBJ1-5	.	TGTGCCACCAGCCTACCTAATCAGCCCCAGCATTTT	CATSLPNQPQHF
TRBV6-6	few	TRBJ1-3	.	TGTGCCAGCAGTTACTCGAGTGCAAACTCTGGAAACACCATATATTTT	CASSYSSANSGNTIYF
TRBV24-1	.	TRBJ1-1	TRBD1	TGTGCCACTAGACAGGGCGCTGAAGCTTTCTTT	CATRQGAEAFF
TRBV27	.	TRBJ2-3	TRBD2	TGTGCCAGCAGTTTATGGGCTAGCGGGAATACAGATACGCAGTATTTT	CASSLWASGNTDTQYF
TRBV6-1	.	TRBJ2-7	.	TGTGCCAGCAGTGAGTGGGGAAACAGGGCGTTCGACGAGCAGTACTTC	CASSEWGNRAFDEQYF
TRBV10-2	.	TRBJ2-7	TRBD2	TGCGCCAGCAGTGGGGCGCCGGGGAGGGAGCCCTACGAGCAGTACTTC	CASSGAPGREPYEQYF
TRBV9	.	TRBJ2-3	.	TGTGCCAGCAGCGATATCACAGATACGCAGTATTTT	CASSDITDTQYF
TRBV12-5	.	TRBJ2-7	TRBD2	TGTGCTAGTGCCCTCCCGGGACTAACCTACGAGCAGTACTTC	CASALPGLTYEQYF
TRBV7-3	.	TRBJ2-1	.	TGTGCCAGCAGCTTAGATAGCGGCCAGTACAATGAGCAGTTCTTC	CASSLDSGQYNEQFF
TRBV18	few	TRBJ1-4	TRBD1	TGTGCCAGCTCATTCGGGACAGGGCCTGAAAAACTGTTTTTT	CASSFGTGPEKLFF
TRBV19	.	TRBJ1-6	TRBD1	TGTGCCAGTAGTTTGGGACAGATTAATTCACCCCTCCACTTT	CASSLGQINSPLHF
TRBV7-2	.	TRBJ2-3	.	TGTGCCAGCAGCTTAAACTTGGCAGATACGCAGTATTTT	CASSLNLADTQYF
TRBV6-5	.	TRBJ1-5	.	TGTGCCAGCAGCGGGGGAGATCAGCCCCAGCATTTT	CASSGGDQPQHF
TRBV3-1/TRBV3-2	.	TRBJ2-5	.	TGTGCCAGCAGCCAAGTAGCGAGGAGGACCCAGTACTTC	CASSQVARRTQYF
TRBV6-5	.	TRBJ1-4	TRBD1	TGTGCCAGCAGGCAGGGGGATGAAAAACTGTTTTTT	CASRQGDEKLFF
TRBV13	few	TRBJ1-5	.	TGTGCCAGCAGCTTAGGCGATCAGCCCCAGCATTTT	CASSLGDQPQHF
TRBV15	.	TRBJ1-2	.	TGTGCCACCAGCAGAGATGTTAGATTCTTCACCTTC	CATSRDVRFFTF
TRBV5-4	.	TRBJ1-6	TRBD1	TGTGCCAGCAGCTTGGATGGGGGGACAGCGGCGTCACCCCTCCACTTT	CASSLDGGTAASPLHF
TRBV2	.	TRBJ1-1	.	TGTGCCAGCACGGGGAGTGGGACTGAAGCTTTCTTT	CASTGSGTEAFF
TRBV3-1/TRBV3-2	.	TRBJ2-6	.	TGTGCCAGCAGCTTCGGGACTGCGTACTCTGGGGCCAACGTCCTGACTTTC	CASSFGTAYSGANVLTF
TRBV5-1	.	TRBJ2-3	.	TGCGCCAGCAGCTTGGCGGGCAGCGGAAGGGATACGCAGTATTTT	CASSLAGSGRDTQYF
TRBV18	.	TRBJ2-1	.	TGTGCCAGCTCACCATCCAGGTACAATGAGCAGTTCTTC	CASSPSRYNEQFF
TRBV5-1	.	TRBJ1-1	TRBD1	TGCGCCAGCAGCTTGGGGGGGACAGGGTACACTGAAGCTTTCTTT	CASSLGGTGYTEAFF
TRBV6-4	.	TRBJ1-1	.	TGTGCCAGCAGTCGACAGCAGAACACTGAAGCTTTCTTT	CASSRQQNTEAFF
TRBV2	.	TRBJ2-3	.	TGTGCCAGCAGCGTCTCAGACGGGGCAGATACGCAGTATTTT	CASSVSDGADTQYF
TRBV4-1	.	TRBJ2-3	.	TGCGCCAGCAGCCAGGCGTTGCGGCAGACAGATACGCAGTATTTT	CASSQALRQTDTQYF
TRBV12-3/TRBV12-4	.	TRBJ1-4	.	TGTGCCAGCAGTGGGGGGGCCTTAACACTGTTTTTT	CASSGGALTLFF
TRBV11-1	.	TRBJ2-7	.	TGTGCCAGCAGCTTAGCACGGTCCTACGAGCAGTACTTC	CASSLARSYEQYF
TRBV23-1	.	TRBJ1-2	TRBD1	TGCGCCAGCAGTCAAGGACAGGGGGCGAACTATGGCTACACCTTC	CASSQGQGANYGYTF
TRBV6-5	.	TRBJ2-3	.	TGTGCCAGCAGTTACTCGTCTAGCAGTAGCACAGATACGCAGTATTTT	CASSYSSSSSTDTQYF
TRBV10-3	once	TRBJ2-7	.	TGTGCCATCAGTGAGCTGGGGGGCTACGAGCAGTACTTC	CAISELGGYEQYF
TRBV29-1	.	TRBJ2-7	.	TGCAGCGTTGGCGGGCCCTACGAGCAGTACTTC	CSVGGPYEQYF
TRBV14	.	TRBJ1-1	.	TGTGCCAGCAGCCAAGAGCAGGGGCATTTTGACACTGAAGCTTTCTTT	CASSQEQGHFDTEAFF
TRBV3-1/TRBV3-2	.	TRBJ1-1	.	TGTGCCAGCAGCTTCAGAAGGAACACTGAAGCTTTCTTT	CASSFRRNTEAFF
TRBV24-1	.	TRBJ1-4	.	TGTGCCACCAGTGATCCGGGGTTGGGTGAAAAACTGTTTTTT	CATSDPGLGEKLFF
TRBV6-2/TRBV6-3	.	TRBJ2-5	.	TGTGCCAGCAGTCGGACTGGCCTCGAGACCCAGTACTTC	CASSRTGLETQYF
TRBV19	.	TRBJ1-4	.	TGTGCCAGTAGCGCTGGGGGGTTTTATGAAAAACTGTTTTTT	CASSAGGFYEKLFF
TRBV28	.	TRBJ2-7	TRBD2	TGTGCCAGCAGTCCCCAAGCGGGAGTGGTCTACGAGCAGTACTTC	CASSPQAGVVYEQYF
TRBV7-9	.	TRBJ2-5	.	TGTGCCAGCAGCTGGGCCCTAGGGGGGGGCGAGACCCAGTACTTC	CASSWALGGGETQYF
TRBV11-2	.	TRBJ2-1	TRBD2	TGTGCCAGCAGCTTAGATCGCGCGCGGTCTAGCGGGGACTACAATGAGCAGTTCTTC	CASSLDRARSSGDYNEQFF
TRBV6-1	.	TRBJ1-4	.	TGTGCCAGCAGTGAAGCCGGGGGGATTTTGAGTTATGAAAAACTGTTTTTT	CASSEAGGILSYEKLFF
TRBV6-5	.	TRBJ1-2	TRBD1	TGTGCCAGCAGTTACGACAGGGTCGGTAACTATGGCTACACCTTC	CASSYDRVGNYGYTF
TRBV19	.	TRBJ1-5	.	TGTGCCAGTAGTATAGGTCGAACACAATTAAATAGCAATCAGCCCCAGCATTTT	CASSIGRTQLNSNQPQHF
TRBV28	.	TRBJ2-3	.	TGTGCCAGCAGGGAGGACTTTAACACAGATACGCAGTATTTT	CASREDFNTDTQYF